This TCR beta chain was identified in a study of cytomegalovirus exposure and HLA in healthy donors. Study background: Around 80 million unique TCR sequences came from HLA-typed donors in an early release. Membership in the Caucasian-associated ancestry cluster was found for around four fifths of nearly 400 genotyped donors.

The PCR made use of 60 Vbeta and 13 Jbeta primers. Sequencing was performed with immunoSEQ multiplex PCR; in TCRdb, only in-frame clones are kept and a portion is missing. Among about 110,000 clones listed, roughly 67% were seen once. Per the germline V gene, CDR1 is MNHNS and CDR2 is SASEGT. Trimming removed 5 bases at V and 3 bases at J, with 5 bases between. The CDR3 totals 11 residues. Regarding this clone: As yet, its antigen is unknown.

Notes on the study in general: The authors enumerated some 160 TCR beta chains as linked to cytomegalovirus. Evidence from a later analysis indicated that most CMV-associated TCR beta chains looked HLA-restricted.

This TCR was recovered from a man between 18 and 29 years old in good health and CMV-seropositive. Sequencing was done on a sample of PBMCs. The rearrangement links TRBV6-1 to TRBJ2-7; no clear D gene. The CDR3 loop reads CASSRGYEQYF. In DNA form, the CDR3 reads TGTGCCAGCAGTCGCGGCTACGAGCAGTACTTC.